These T cell receptor beta chains were read from a single sample in a study of blood T cell repertoires in COVID-19. Measured with immunoSEQ multiplex PCR; TCRdb has only the in-frame clones, and not every one. The repertoire has roughly 120,000 clones, over 65% of them found once; the top ten carry about 7.3%. Sequencing was carried out using peripheral blood. The source is a middle-aged woman with acute or convalescent COVID-19. Each CDR3 is given with its conserved first and last residue. D genes are given only for firm matches. Some rows have no size entry. The others give once, few or many, or a class for an expanded clone.

d_gene,abundance,v_gene,j_gene,CDR3nt,CDR3aa
.,.,TRBV9,TRBJ1-1,TGTGCCAGCAGCGTAGGCGGCCTTTACAACACTGAAGCTTTCTTT,CASSVGGLYNTEAFF
TRBD1,.,TRBV18,TRBJ2-3,TGTGCCAGCTCACAGGGGGCTGGCACAGATACGCAGTATTTT,CASSQGAGTDTQYF
.,once,TRBV19,TRBJ1-2,TGTGCCAGTAGTCTTGTCAGGGGTTCCTATGGCTACACCTTC,CASSLVRGSYGYTF
.,.,TRBV2,TRBJ1-2,TGTGCCAGCAGTGAAGATGCAGGACCTCGAAAGGGGGGCTACACCTTC,CASSEDAGPRKGGYTF
TRBD1,few,TRBV10-1,TRBJ1-2,TGCGCCAGCAGTCCGGGACAGGGGTATGGCTACACCTTC,CASSPGQGYGYTF
TRBD2,.,TRBV5-1,TRBJ2-1,TGCGCCAGCAGCTCGTCTAGCGGGGGGGCCTACAATGAGCAGTTCTTC,CASSSSSGGAYNEQFF
.,.,TRBV5-4,TRBJ2-1,TGTGCCAGCAGCACCGAGCGGGCCTCCTCCTACAATGAGCAGTTCTTC,CASSTERASSYNEQFF
.,.,TRBV7-9,TRBJ2-7,TGTGCCAGCAGCTCAGATCGGGGGGCGAGTGAGCAGTACTTC,CASSSDRGASEQYF
.,.,TRBV18,TRBJ1-5,TGTGCCAGCTCACCAGCCGGGGATGCCCAGCCCCAGCATTTT,CASSPAGDAQPQHF
TRBD1,.,TRBV29-1,TRBJ2-1,TGCAGCGTTGCTGGTACACCGGCGGGACAGGGCTACAATGAGCAGTTCTTC,CSVAGTPAGQGYNEQFF
TRBD1,few,TRBV19,TRBJ2-3,TGTGCCAGTAAAGGGGGCCCTAGCACAGATACGCAGTATTTT,CASKGGPSTDTQYF
TRBD1,few,TRBV9,TRBJ1-3,TGTGCCAGCAGCGTAGCCGCTTTAGGACAGGGAAAGGGAAACACCATATATTTT,CASSVAALGQGKGNTIYF
.,few,TRBV7-3,TRBJ2-2,TGTGCCAGCAGCTTTTCCCCGGGACTTCCGAACACCGGGGAGCTGTTTTTT,CASSFSPGLPNTGELFF
TRBD1,.,TRBV7-2,TRBJ1-4,TGTGCCAGCAGCCCCAACCGGGACAGTAATGAAAAACTGTTTTTT,CASSPNRDSNEKLFF
TRBD1,.,TRBV6-4,TRBJ1-4,TGTGCCAGCAGTGTCCTCAACCTCAGGGGGAGTAATGAAAAACTGTTTTTT,CASSVLNLRGSNEKLFF
TRBD1,.,TRBV19,TRBJ2-7,TGTGCCAGTACAAACAGGGGTTACTACGAGCAGTACTTC,CASTNRGYYEQYF
TRBD1,.,TRBV10-3,TRBJ1-2,TGTGCCATCAGGGACCCGACAGGGAACTATGGCTACACCTTC,CAIRDPTGNYGYTF
.,.,TRBV2,TRBJ2-3,TGTGCCAGCCGCTCCTACACAGATACGCAGTATTTT,CASRSYTDTQYF
TRBD2,.,TRBV4-1,TRBJ2-1,TGCGCCAGCGAGGGACTAGCGGGGGGGGGCAATGAGCAGTTCTTC,CASEGLAGGGNEQFF
.,.,TRBV7-8,TRBJ2-3,TGTGCCAGCAGCCCCCGCTTAACGGGGGAAGATACGCAGTATTTT,CASSPRLTGEDTQYF
.,.,TRBV13,TRBJ1-3,TGTGCCAGCAGCGCCCGGGTCCGCTCTGGAAACACCATATATTTT,CASSARVRSGNTIYF
.,.,TRBV11-2,TRBJ1-2,TGTGCCAGCAGCTCTTGGGGGGGTTGGGACTATGGCTACACCTTC,CASSSWGGWDYGYTF
TRBD1,.,TRBV6-1,TRBJ1-5,TGTGCCAGCAGTGACAGACAGGGGGCGGGCAATCAGCCCCAGCATTTT,CASSDRQGAGNQPQHF
.,.,TRBV10-3,TRBJ2-2,TGTGCCATCATGAACAGGGTCACCGGGGAGCTGTTTTTT,CAIMNRVTGELFF
.,.,TRBV5-5,TRBJ1-1,TGTGCCAGCACCCTTCAGGGTATCGACACTGAAGCTTTCTTT,CASTLQGIDTEAFF
.,once,TRBV2,TRBJ2-3,TGTGCCAGCACGCTAGCGTCGTCCACAGATACGCAGTATTTT,CASTLASSTDTQYF
TRBD1,.,TRBV12-3/TRBV12-4,TRBJ1-1,TGTGCCAGCAGGCCGAGGGGGCCTGCTTTCTTT,CASRPRGPAFF
TRBD1,few,TRBV7-2,TRBJ1-6,TGTGCCAGCAGCTTTGGTCCAGGGGGAAAATCACCCCTCCACTTT,CASSFGPGGKSPLHF
TRBD1,.,TRBV6-6,TRBJ2-3,TGTGCCAGCAGCCGCTCGGGACAGGGGGCGGGAGATACGCAGTATTTT,CASSRSGQGAGDTQYF
TRBD1,once,TRBV29-1,TRBJ1-2,TGCAGCGGGGACAGGGAAACCTTC,CSGDRETF
TRBD1,.,TRBV14,TRBJ1-2,TGTGCCAGCAGCCGGATGACAGGGGATGGCTACACCTTC,CASSRMTGDGYTF
TRBD1,.,TRBV5-3,TRBJ1-1,TGTGCCAGAAGCTGCCGGACAGGGACGTTTAGAGAGAACACTGAAGCTTTCTTT,CARSCRTGTFRENTEAFF
.,.,TRBV30,TRBJ2-7,TGTGCCTGGAGTGTCCCACACAGGGTAACCTACGAGCAGTACTTC,CAWSVPHRVTYEQYF
TRBD1,.,TRBV5-6,TRBJ2-5,TGTGCCAGCAGCCGTTCTCCGGGACAGGGGGAGACCCAGTACTTC,CASSRSPGQGETQYF
TRBD1,.,TRBV3-1/TRBV3-2,TRBJ1-2,TGTGCCAGCAGCCTGAGGACAGGCTCCCTCTTGGATGGCTACACCTTC,CASSLRTGSLLDGYTF
.,.,TRBV21-1,TRBJ1-4,TGTGCCAGCCCTAGAGGAGTCCGGGACAGCACGACCAGGGGGACTAATGAAAAACTGTTTTTT,CASPRGVRDSTTRGTNEKLFF
TRBD1,once,TRBV19,TRBJ1-1,TGTGCCAGTAGTACCTTGAAACAGGGGGGTACTGAAGCTTTCTTT,CASSTLKQGGTEAFF
.,.,TRBV7-8,TRBJ2-6,TGTGCCAGCAGCAAGGGGCACCTGCTCTGGGCCAACGTCCTGACTTTC,CASSKGHLLWANVLTF
.,.,TRBV12-2,TRBJ1-5,TGTGCAAGTCGCTTTTTCCAGGGGGCGGAGGGAGTTTTGAACAATCAGCCCCAGCATTTT,CASRFFQGAEGVLNNQPQHF
.,.,TRBV5-1,TRBJ2-5,TGCGCCAGTCTTGACGGGGGGCGAGAGACCCAGTACTTC,CASLDGGRETQYF
.,few,TRBV6-5,TRBJ2-2,TGTGCCAGCAGTTTAGGGACAACGAAGAACACCGGGGAGCTGTTTTTT,CASSLGTTKNTGELFF
.,few,TRBV5-1,TRBJ2-3,TGCGCCAGCAGCTTGGGGGCAGGATCAACAGATACGCAGTATTTT,CASSLGAGSTDTQYF
TRBD2,.,TRBV19,TRBJ2-7,TGTGCCAGTAGTACGGGACTAGGGCCATCCTACGAGCAGTACTTC,CASSTGLGPSYEQYF
.,.,TRBV5-1,TRBJ2-2,TGCGCCAGCAGCCCCAAACAGGGTAACGCGGAGCTGTTTTTT,CASSPKQGNAELFF
.,.,TRBV7-9,TRBJ1-4,TGTGCCAGGAATTCGGAAGGGACACCCAATGAAAAACTGTTTTTT,CARNSEGTPNEKLFF
.,.,TRBV16,TRBJ1-2,TGTGCCAGCAGCCAATTGGCAGCCCTAGAGGGCTATGGCTACACCTTC,CASSQLAALEGYGYTF
.,.,TRBV7-2,TRBJ1-6,TGTGCCAGCAGCTTAGAGGCAGGGTTGAATTCACCCCTCCACTTT,CASSLEAGLNSPLHF
.,.,TRBV19,TRBJ2-2,TGTGCCAGTCGGGAGCGCCGGGAAAACACCGGGGAGCTGTTTTTT,CASRERRENTGELFF
.,.,TRBV11-2,TRBJ2-5,TGTGCCAGCAGCTTAGTCGGAGGGGAGACCCAGTACTTC,CASSLVGGETQYF
.,once,TRBV6-1,TRBJ1-3,TGTGCCAGCAGTGAAGCAGCAGGAAGCGGAAACACCATATATTTT,CASSEAAGSGNTIYF
.,.,TRBV4-3,TRBJ2-5,TGCGCCAGCAGCCAAGAACTGTCAGGGCAAGAGACCCAGTACTTC,CASSQELSGQETQYF
.,.,TRBV11-2,TRBJ2-3,TGTGCCAGCAGCCTGGGGCCTCTCTCAGATACGCAGTATTTT,CASSLGPLSDTQYF
.,.,TRBV2,TRBJ2-3,TGTGCCAGCAGCCTTATTGCCGGGACTCCCACAGATACGCAGTATTTT,CASSLIAGTPTDTQYF
TRBD2,.,TRBV7-2,TRBJ2-1,TGTGCCAGCAGCTTGTTAAGCGGGGGGTACAATGAGCAGTTCTTC,CASSLLSGGYNEQFF
.,.,TRBV2,TRBJ1-6,TGTGCCAGCAAAGGGAGCGATAATTCACCCCTCCACTTT,CASKGSDNSPLHF
TRBD1,.,TRBV6-5,TRBJ1-6,TGTGCCAGCAGTTCCGGGACAGAACATAATTCACCCCTCCACTTT,CASSSGTEHNSPLHF
.,once,TRBV6-5,TRBJ2-3,TGTGCCAGCAGGCCGACAGGAGGCACAGATACGCAGTATTTT,CASRPTGGTDTQYF